These 17 T cell receptor beta chains came from one sample sequenced in a study of cytomegalovirus exposure and HLA in healthy donors. The PCR made use of 60 Vbeta and 13 Jbeta primers. Profiling relied on immunoSEQ multiplex PCR, and the TCRdb table lists in-frame clones only, not all of them. The sample holds 160,000 or so clones, approximately 80% seen once. What was sequenced was PBMCs. The receptors shown here come from a woman under 30 in good health and CMV-seronegative.

The chain employs TRBV18 and TRBJ2-3; 9 bases align to TRBD2. CDR1 KGHSH and CDR2 LQKENI come from the germline V gene. CDR3 size: 18 residues. V shed 1 base and J 4 bases; nucleotides not matched to a gene: 12. The CDR3 DNA sequence: TGTGCCAGCTCACCACGATGGCGGGGGGGCCGAGGAGCAGATACGCAGTATTTT. As protein: CASSPRWRGGRGADTQYF.

The rearrangement uses TRBV30 and TRBJ1-3; TRBD1 is a possible D gene (5 bases). Trimming stripped 2 bases from V and 3 bases from J, with 14 bases between. CDR1 is GTSNPN and CDR2 is SVGIG in the germline V gene (reference sequence). This CDR3 is 15 amino acids long. CDR3 protein: CAWSLGGFGGNTIYF. As DNA, the CDR3 is TGTGCCTGGAGTCTCGGGGGGTTCGGTGGAAACACCATATATTTT.

The J gene is TRBJ1-2, the V gene TRBV19; 7 bases are shared with TRBD1. The CDR3 extends over 16 amino acids. Germline V CDR1 and CDR2: LNHDA, SQIVND (reference sequence). Trimming at V came to 5 bases and at J to 4 bases, leaving 13 bases not matched to a gene. The CDR3 here is CASSPSQGTAGYGYTF. The CDR3 nucleotides read TGTGCCAGTAGTCCCTCACAGGGGACCGCGGGCTATGGCTACACCTTC.

Comment on this clone: Distinct nucleotide sequences in the sample also encode this CDR3. The CDR3 DNA reads TGTGCCAGCAGCTCGGGTTTCTCCTACAATGAGCAGTTCTTC. Translating it yields CASSSGFSYNEQFF. The V call is TRBV7-9, the J call TRBJ2-1; D gene ambiguous. The CDR3 has 14 amino acids. Looked up from germline, CDR1 is SEHNR and CDR2 is FQNEAQ (reference sequence). V was shortened by 4 bases and J by 0 bases, with 7 bases between the two germline ends.

This CDR3 is CASSPPGKIADTQYF. DNA for the CDR3: TGTGCCAGCAGCCCGCCGGGGAAAATAGCCGATACGCAGTATTTT. The chain couples TRBV7-8 to TRBJ2-3; perhaps TRBD2 as D (5 bases). The ends were cut back, 5 bases at V and 6 bases at J, with 18 bases in the middle. The CDR3 totals 15 residues. Germline loops: CDR1 SGHVS, CDR2 FQNEAQ.

The chain combines TRBV7-6 with TRBJ2-3; 8 nucleotides match TRBD2. The V segment lost 4 bases and the J segment 4 bases; nucleotides outside the gene matches: 7. This CDR3 region has 15 residues. Germline V gene sequence: CDR1 SGHVS, CDR2 FNYEAQ. CDR3: CASSSGRGYSDTQYF. In DNA form, the CDR3 reads TGTGCCAGCAGCTCCGGGAGGGGGTATTCAGATACGCAGTATTTT. Full variable domain (rest looked up from reference TRBV7-6 and TRBJ2-3): GAGVSQSPRYKVTKRGQDVALRCDPISGHVSLYWYRQALGQGPEFLTYFNYEAQQDKSGLPNDRFSAERPEGSISTLTIQRTEQRDSAMYRCASSSGRGYSDTQYFGPGTRLTVL.

J is TRBJ1-1 and V is TRBV27, with unresolved D. V was pared by 6 bases and J by 1 base, with 18 bases between. CDR3 length: 16 residues. The germline V gene has CDR1 MNHEY and CDR2 SMNVEV (reference sequence). Here the CDR3 DNA reads TGTGCCAGCAGATCCTACGGGAGCGGGGAGAACACTGAAGCTTTCTTT. It encodes CASRSYGSGENTEAFF.

The chain combines TRBV7-6 with TRBJ2-7, with D possibly being TRBD1 (6 bases). Germline V lookup: CDR1 SGHVS, CDR2 FNYEAQ. CDR3 size: 13 residues. Trimming took off 5 bases at V and 5 bases at J, with 13 bases between the two ends. CDR3 nucleotide sequence: TGTGCCAGCAGCGCACAGGGTCGGAACGAGCAGTACTTC. Protein sequence: CASSAQGRNEQYF.

The J gene is TRBJ2-6, the V gene TRBV9; D is unclear. Per the germline V gene, CDR1 is SGDLS and CDR2 is YYNGEE. V was trimmed by 0 bases and J by 3 bases, leaving 10 bases between them. The CDR3 contains 16 residues. This CDR3 reads CASSVDHGGGANVLTF. The CDR3 DNA reads TGTGCCAGCAGCGTAGACCACGGCGGTGGGGCCAACGTCCTGACTTTC.

The J gene is TRBJ1-5, the V gene TRBV4-1; D might be TRBD1 (6 bases). The CDR3 covers 16 residues. Trimming stripped 1 base from V and 2 bases from J, with 12 bases between. Germline CDR1 MGHRA, CDR2 YSYEKL. CDR3 DNA: TGCGCCAGCAGCCAAGTATCCCCAGGGGGCAATCAGCCCCAGCATTTT. It is translated as CASSQVSPGGNQPQHF.

The rearrangement uses TRBV10-2 and TRBJ2-2, with D possibly TRBD1 on 6 matching bases. This CDR3 spans 14 amino acids. Germline CDR1 WSHSY, CDR2 SAAADI. Trimming shortened V by 7 bases and J by 0 bases, and 9 bases separated the two germline ends. The CDR3 sequence is CASTDRPNTGELFF. CDR3 coding DNA: TGCGCCAGCACCGACAGGCCGAACACCGGGGAGCTGTTTTTT.

V is TRBV7-2 and J is TRBJ1-1; D perhaps matches TRBD1 (5 bases). V was pared by 6 bases and J by 5 bases, with 16 bases between. This CDR3 spans 14 amino acids. The germline CDR1 and CDR2 sequences are SGHTA and FQGNSA. The CDR3 is CASSPSRGSTEAFF. CDR3 coding DNA: TGTGCCAGCAGTCCGAGCCGGGGGTCTACTGAAGCTTTCTTT. Full variable domain (rest looked up from reference TRBV7-2 and TRBJ1-1): GAGVSQSPSNKVTEKGKDVELRCDPISGHTALYWYRQSLGQGLEFLIYFQGNSAPDKSGLPSDRFSAERTGGSVSTLTIQRTQQEDSAVYLCASSPSRGSTEAFFGQGTRLTVV.

Regarding this clone: The sample has other DNA sequences that encode this CDR3 too. The chain carries TRBV11-2 and TRBJ1-4; D gene uncertain. This CDR3 has 14 amino acids. V was cut by 0 bases and J by 7 bases, with 9 bases left in between. Germline V gene lookup returns CDR1 SGHAT and CDR2 FQNNGV. CDR3 DNA sequence: TGTGCCAGCAGCTTAGACAGAGCTAGTGAAAAACTGTTTTTT. Amino acids: CASSLDRASEKLFF.

Comments on this clone: The sample carries other DNA sequences with the same CDR3. The rearrangement uses TRBV7-9 and TRBJ1-3; D uncertain. The CDR3 length is 16 residues. The germline V gene has CDR1 SEHNR and CDR2 FQNEAQ (reference sequence). Trimming stripped 0 bases from V and 4 bases from J, with 13 bases between. Here the CDR3 reads CASSLALRGMGNTIYF. The CDR3, as DNA: TGTGCCAGCAGCTTAGCACTCCGAGGGATGGGAAACACCATATATTTT.

V gene TRBV19 combines with J gene TRBJ1-1; D gene uncertain. CDR3 length: 14 residues. Germline V gives CDR1 LNHDA, CDR2 SQIVND (reference sequence). V lost 2 bases and J 5 bases, leaving 12 bases between the germline ends. The CDR3 region is CASSIRAGITEAFF. CDR3 DNA: TGTGCCAGTAGTATAAGGGCCGGGATTACTGAAGCTTTCTTT.

The gene calls are TRBV9 and TRBJ2-4, with D tentatively TRBD1 (6 bases). Germline V gives CDR1 SGDLS, CDR2 YYNGEE. V was pared by 6 bases and J by 3 bases, with 19 bases between. The CDR3 is 16 residues long. CDR3 nucleotide sequence: TGTGCCAGCACCGAATCAGGGGTAGGTGTCAAAAACATTCAGTACTTC. This codes for CASTESGVGVKNIQYF.

The chain has TRBV2 and TRBJ2-3; 7 nucleotides line up with TRBD1. The V gene end was trimmed by 7 bases and the J gene end by 3 bases; junction bases not matched to a gene: 4. The CDR3 spans 13 residues. In germline, CDR1 is SNHLY, CDR2 FYNNEI. The DNA of the CDR3 is TGTGCCAGCAAGACAGGGATTACAGATACGCAGTATTTT. It is translated as CASKTGITDTQYF.